One and the same sample provided the 3 T cell receptor beta chains below, sequenced in a study of blood T cell repertoires in COVID-19. Profiled with immunoSEQ multiplex PCR; TCRdb holds only in-frame clones, not every one. This table holds approximately 53,000 clones, approximately 85% found once. The sequenced sample consisted of peripheral blood. The receptors were sampled from a woman aged 55-69 years with acute or convalescent COVID-19.

The chain has TRBV7-2 and TRBJ1-4, with D maybe TRBD1 (6 bases). V was pared by 5 bases and J by 5 bases, with 18 bases between. Germline CDR1 SGHTA, CDR2 FQGNSA. The CDR3 runs 16 residues. As DNA, the CDR3 is TGTGCCAGCAGCCCCAGCAAGGACAGCCTCAATGAAAAACTGTTTTTT. As protein: CASSPSKDSLNEKLFF.

This clone has just a few counts. The chain combines TRBV7-2 with TRBJ2-2; 11 nucleotides line up with TRBD2. The CDR3 loop spans 15 amino acids. Trimming cost V 8 bases and J 0 bases; bases outside gene matches: 2. Per the germline V gene, CDR1 is SGHTA and CDR2 is FQGNSA. The CDR3 spells CASRLAGTNTGELFF. The CDR3 DNA is TGTGCCAGCCGACTAGCGGGGACGAACACCGGGGAGCTGTTTTTT.

The chain links TRBV6-1 to TRBJ2-1, with TRBD1 as a possible D gene (6 bases). The CDR3 spans 14 residues. In germline, CDR1 is MNHNS, CDR2 SASEGT. V shed 3 bases and J shed 8 bases, with 14 bases lying between them. The CDR3 is CASSDVRQGHEQFF. In nucleotides, the CDR3 is TGTGCCAGCAGTGACGTCAGGCAGGGGCATGAGCAGTTCTTC.